The next 14 T cell receptor beta chains were all read from a single sample in a study of cytomegalovirus exposure and HLA in healthy donors. PCR was performed using 60 Vbeta and 13 Jbeta primers. Sequenced by immunoSEQ multiplex PCR; TCRdb stores in-frame clones only, minus some. The table lists roughly 180,000 clones, around 75% of them singletons. The source material was PBMCs. The receptors derive from a male donor in good health and CMV-seronegative.

This clone has only one observation. J is TRBJ1-3 and V is TRBV30; D may be TRBD1 (6 bases). Trimming took 5 bases from V and 7 from J, leaving 15 bases between them. Germline V gene sequence: CDR1 GTSNPN, CDR2 SVGIG (reference sequence). The CDR3 loop spans 13 amino acids. CDR3 residues: CAWDGGLGNTIYF. The CDR3 bases are TGTGCCTGGGATGGGGGCCTAGGGAACACCATATATTTT.

This clone was observed a few times. The chain has TRBV7-9 and TRBJ2-1, with TRBD2 identical over 13 bases. The germline gives CDR1 SEHNR, CDR2 FQNEAQ (reference sequence). With V trimmed by 5 bases and J by 4 bases, 14 bases remained unmatched. This CDR3 spans 19 amino acids. This CDR3 reads CASSPRPTSGRSKYNEQFF. CDR3 DNA sequence: TGTGCCAGCAGCCCACGACCGACTAGCGGGAGGTCCAAGTACAATGAGCAGTTCTTC.

The J gene is TRBJ1-3, the V gene TRBV28, with D tentatively TRBD1 (5 bases). This CDR3 is built from 16 residues. Germline V gene lookup returns CDR1 MDHEN and CDR2 SYDVKM. Trimming took 5 bases from V and 0 from J, leaving 14 bases between them. The CDR3 coding sequence is TGTGCCAGCAGTCCTTTTGGACAAGACTCTGGAAACACCATATATTTT. Its translation: CASSPFGQDSGNTIYF.

The chain recombines TRBV7-8 with TRBJ1-3, with 7 nucleotides matching TRBD1. Germline CDR1 and CDR2: SGHVS and FQNEAQ. The CDR3 consists of 14 residues. After removal of 5 bases from V and 5 bases from J, the junction contained 6 bases not matched to a gene. This chain's CDR3 is CASSQTGTRNTIYF. CDR3 coding DNA: TGTGCCAGCAGCCAGACAGGGACCCGAAACACCATATATTTT.

CDR3 nucleotides: TGTGCCAGCAGTTTAGGGACAGGGGCCTATGGCTACACCTTC. Its protein is CASSLGTGAYGYTF. V is TRBV28 and J is TRBJ1-2, with 10 bases fitting TRBD1. The CDR3 extends over 14 amino acids. Germline lookup yields CDR1 MDHEN and CDR2 SYDVKM. With 2 bases clipped from V and 4 bases from J, the junction kept 1 base outside the gene matches.

J is TRBJ1-4 and V is TRBV6-1; the D is unclear. CDR1 is MNHNS, CDR2 SASEGT, per germline. V dropped 3 bases and J dropped 10 bases, with 15 bases sitting between them. CDR3 length: 14 residues. The CDR3 loop reads CASSETDIIGKLFF. The CDR3 DNA is TGTGCCAGCAGTGAGACTGATATAATCGGAAAACTGTTTTTT.

The gene calls are TRBV19 and TRBJ1-1; maybe TRBD1 (6 bases). The V gene's germline CDR1 is LNHDA and CDR2 SQIVND (reference sequence). Trimming left V 7 bases short and J 5 bases short, with 23 bases between. The length of the CDR3 is 16 residues. DNA of the CDR3: TGTGCCAGTAAGCGCCAAACAGGGATCCGGGGAACTGAAGCTTTCTTT. Amino acid sequence: CASKRQTGIRGTEAFF.

The J gene is TRBJ1-2, the V gene TRBV2, with 12 bases fitting TRBD1. Germline V CDR1 and CDR2: SNHLY, FYNNEI. There are 16 residues in the CDR3. Germline trimming cut 3 bases from V and 2 bases from J; bases unmatched to any gene: 4. CDR3 protein: CASSEGTGGFNYGYTF. CDR3 sequence (DNA): TGTGCCAGCAGTGAGGGGACAGGGGGCTTCAACTATGGCTACACCTTC.

This clone was detected a few times. This sequence joins TRBV6-5 and TRBJ1-5; 7 bases are a match to TRBD1. V dropped 2 bases and J dropped 6; count of bases not matched to a gene: 10. Germline values: CDR1 MNHEY, CDR2 SVGAGI. The CDR3 is 16 amino acids. The CDR3 region is CASSYRIDRESQPQHF. The CDR3 DNA follows: TGTGCCAGCAGTTACCGCATAGACAGGGAAAGTCAGCCCCAGCATTTT.

The rearrangement links TRBV4-3 to TRBJ1-1, with 8 bases identical to TRBD1. V was pared by 1 base and J by 3 bases, with 4 bases of the junction left unmatched. In germline, CDR1 is LGHNA, CDR2 YSLEER. The CDR3 contains 15 residues. DNA of the CDR3: TGCGCCAGCAGCCAAGCGGAGACAGGGGACACTGAAGCTTTCTTT. Its protein product is CASSQAETGDTEAFF.

The chain is built from TRBV29-1 and TRBJ1-5; the D gene is possibly TRBD1 (5 bases). Germline V lookup: CDR1 SQVTM, CDR2 ANQGSEA. This CDR3 is built from 13 residues. The ends were cut back, 3 bases at V and 6 bases at J, with 12 bases in the middle. The CDR3 DNA is TGCAGCGTTGAGACAGTAGTGGGTCAGCCCCAGCATTTT. Translated, it gives CSVETVVGQPQHF.

About this clone itself: Other DNA sequences in this sample translate to the same CDR3. The chain joins TRBV6-5 to TRBJ1-5, with D tentatively TRBD1 (5 bases). CDR1 is MNHEY and CDR2 is SVGAGI in the germline V gene. The CDR3 spans 14 residues. Trimming removed 0 bases from V and 4 bases from J, with 7 bases in between. CDR3 in amino acids: CASSYSGGNQPQHF. The CDR3 DNA is TGTGCCAGCAGTTACTCGGGGGGGAATCAGCCCCAGCATTTT.

This clone showed up just a few times. The chain couples TRBV6-4 to TRBJ1-5, with TRBD1 identical over 7 bases. The junction had 2 bases not matched to a gene; V was cut back by 4 bases and J by 5 bases. The CDR3 runs to 13 residues. The germline V gene has CDR1 MRHNA and CDR2 SNTAGT. The CDR3 loop reads CASSVTGDQPQHF. CDR3 nucleotide sequence: TGTGCCAGCAGTGTTACAGGGGATCAGCCCCAGCATTTT.

The table lists this clone with a few counts. This chain links TRBV9 with TRBJ2-1; 9 nucleotides agree with TRBD2. Germline V CDR1 and CDR2: SGDLS, YYNGEE. The CDR3 totals 15 residues. V lost 5 bases and J lost 7; bases outside the gene matches: 10. CDR3 DNA sequence: TGTGCCAGCAGGGCGGGGAAGCGGGGGGCGAATGAGCAGTTCTTC. The encoded protein is CASRAGKRGANEQFF.